The TCR beta chain described here comes from a study of blood T cell repertoires in COVID-19 (TCRdb year 2020). Context from the whole study: Collaborator samples came from the United States, Italy and Spain and covered acute and convalescent phases of COVID-19. Where available, HLA class I and class II types were taken from metadata supplied by the sample provider and were not determined by assay-based typing. A freely available public database, intended as a resource for researchers studying the immune response to SARS-CoV-2, is where the repertoires were released. Deeply sampled blood TCRbeta repertoires from subjects exposed to, actively infected with, or recovered from COVID-19 were included in the dataset. The prospective study material was composed of cDNA or gDNA derived from T cells, B-cell-depleted T cells, or PBMCs. The samples were drawn from two sources: the first 160 participants of the ongoing ImmuneRACE study, and 1,200 or so subjects contributed by 6 global collaborators. The sample metadata nearly always contained a de-identified subject ID, COVID-19 status, age in years and sex. Broader findings and caveats from the paper: Clinical and demographic metadata were provided uncurated, with the amount varying by source and participant.

Turning to this clone: Its antigen has not been determined. Base qualities are not provided; no much larger clone lies one nucleotide away.

V is shortened by 0 bases, J by 9 bases, and the region joining them spans 7 bases. Including cysteine and phenylalanine, the CDR3 has 13 amino acids. Kept here is only the CDR3 DNA, which spans 39 bases and is read in frame from base 1. CDR1 is given as SGHRS and CDR2 as YFSETQ, both from the germline V gene. TCRbeta CDR3 regions were amplified from genomic DNA by means of the immunoSEQ Assay, a bias-controlled multiplex PCR. The authors' pipeline ran thus. Nucleated cell counts per sample were estimated from amplification of reference gene primers within the assay. Sequence reads were collapsed and filtered to measure the absolute abundance of every unique TCRbeta CDR3 rearrangement. Productive Simpson clonality was computed per sample as the square root of Simpson's diversity index over productive rearrangements. In TCRdb, the immuneACCESS table is reduced to in-frame sequences with V and J assigned. These tables do not hold every clone; where another copy was compared, an unresolved V gene accounts for under half, and the others remain unexplained. The V and J calls and clone size were taken over from that table, and D and trimming were inferred from the DNA. This sample comprises about 58,000 clones, around four fifths of them detected only once. About 30% of the sample comes from the top ten.

In Seattle, one collaborating source enrolled patients while the infection was active and tracked those patients longitudinally over the course of disease. The collaborating institutions used their own protocols to collect whole blood in K2EDTA tubes. Collaborator samples were shipped for TCRbeta analysis as frozen whole blood, isolated PBMCs, or DNA extracted from either sample type. Sequencing input: peripheral blood. The chain was built from TRBV5-1 and TRBJ1-6; a confident D gene designation cannot be given. The TCR sequence derives from a man in his sixties with COVID-19, enrolled during active disease. The nucleotides read TGCGCCAGCAGCTTGGAGAGTCTTTCACCCCTCCACTTT. Its protein is CASSLESLSPLHF.